This T cell receptor (beta chain) came from a study of CD8 T cells in Susac syndrome. With random hexamers, roughly 0.45 to 1 ug RNA was reverse transcribed. Multiplex PCR with immunoSEQ amplified the TCR beta CDR3 across 54 Vbeta and 13 Jbeta. TCRdb re-called the immunoSEQ multiplex PCR reads with MiXCR, one entry per CDR3 protein. The repertoire holds a few hundred thousand distinct CDR3 sequences, with about 89% as singletons. In blood CD8+ and CD4+ T cells, TCR beta underwent sequencing. Bulk CD8+ and CD4+ cells came from magnetic negative isolation; CD8+ TEMRA by FACS. From germline, CDR1 is SQVTM and CDR2 ANQGSEA. The CDR3 spans 12 residues. Trimming pared 5 bases from V and 0 bases from J, leaving 8 bases between. There are a few counts of this clonotype.

Input material: CD8+ T cells from PBMCs. This TCR came from a human donor with multiple sclerosis. The chain links TRBV29-1 to TRBJ2-7, with TRBD1 as a possible D gene (6 bases). Here the CDR3 DNA reads TGCAGCGTTAGCAGGGGCTCCTACGAGCAGTACTTC. This sequence encodes CSVSRGSYEQYF.